The source of this T cell receptor (beta chain) is a study of blood T cell repertoires in COVID-19. In germline, CDR1 is LNHNV, CDR2 YYDKDF (reference sequence). This CDR3 is built from 17 residues. V was clipped by 1 base and J by 1 base, with 13 bases between them. Original handling: It was from reference gene primer amplification that nucleated cell counts were estimated. Clones were sequenced by immunoSEQ multiplex PCR, and TCRdb holds only the in-frame ones, with some missing. The V and J calls and the clone size are those of that table, but D and trimming were determined from the DNA. This sample has some 320,000 clones, with about 87% found just once.

The receptor was derived from a woman in her 30s who had recovered from COVID-19. Source material: peripheral blood. V is TRBV15 and J is TRBJ2-2, with a weak D call TRBD2 (6 bases). The CDR3 bases are TGTGCCACCAGCAGAGCTCCCGGGACTGGGAACACCGGGGAGCTGTTTTTT. Translating it yields CATSRAPGTGNTGELFF. Looking up the rest from reference TRBV15 and TRBJ2-2 gives the full variable domain: DAMVIQNPRYQVTQFGKPVTLSCSQTLNHNVMYWYQQKSSQAPKLLFHYYDKDFNNEADTPDNFQSRRPNTSFCFLDIRSPGLGDTAMYLCATSRAPGTGNTGELFFGEGSRLTVL.